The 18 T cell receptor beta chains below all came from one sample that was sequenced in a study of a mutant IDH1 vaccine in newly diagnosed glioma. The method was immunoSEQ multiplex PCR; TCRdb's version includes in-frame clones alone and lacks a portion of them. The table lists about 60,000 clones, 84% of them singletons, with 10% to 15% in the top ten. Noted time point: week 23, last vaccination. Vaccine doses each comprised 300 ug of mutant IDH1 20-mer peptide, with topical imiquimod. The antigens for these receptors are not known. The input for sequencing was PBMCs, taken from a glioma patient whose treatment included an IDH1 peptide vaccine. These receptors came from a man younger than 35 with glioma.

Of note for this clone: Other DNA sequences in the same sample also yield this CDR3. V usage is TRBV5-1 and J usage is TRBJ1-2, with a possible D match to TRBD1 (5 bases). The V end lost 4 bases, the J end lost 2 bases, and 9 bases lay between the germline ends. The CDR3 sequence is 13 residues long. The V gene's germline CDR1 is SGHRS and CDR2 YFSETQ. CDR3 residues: CASSPGGNYGYTF. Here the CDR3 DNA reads TGCGCCAGCAGCCCCGGGGGGAACTATGGCTACACCTTC.

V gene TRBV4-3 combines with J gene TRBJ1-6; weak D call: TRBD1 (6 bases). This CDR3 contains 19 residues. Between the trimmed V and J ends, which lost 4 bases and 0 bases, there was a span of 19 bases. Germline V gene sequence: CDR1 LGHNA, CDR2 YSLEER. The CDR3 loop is CASSRLTGIPSSYNSPLHF. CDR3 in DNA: TGCGCCAGCAGCCGCCTAACAGGGATCCCCTCCTCCTATAATTCACCCCTCCACTTT.

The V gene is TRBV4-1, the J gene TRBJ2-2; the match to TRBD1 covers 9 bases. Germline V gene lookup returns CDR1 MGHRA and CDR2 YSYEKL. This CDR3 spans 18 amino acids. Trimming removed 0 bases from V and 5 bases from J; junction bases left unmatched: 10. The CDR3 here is CASSQDPWGTGRTGELFF. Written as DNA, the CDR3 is TGCGCCAGCAGCCAAGATCCCTGGGGGACAGGGAGAACCGGGGAGCTGTTTTTT.

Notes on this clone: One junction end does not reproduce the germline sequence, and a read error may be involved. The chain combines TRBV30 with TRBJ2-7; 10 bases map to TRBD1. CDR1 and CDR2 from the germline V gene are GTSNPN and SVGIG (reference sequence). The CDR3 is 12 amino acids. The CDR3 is CAWSRQGAIAFF. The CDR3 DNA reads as TGTGCCTGGAGTAGACAGGGGGCGATCGCTTTCTTC.

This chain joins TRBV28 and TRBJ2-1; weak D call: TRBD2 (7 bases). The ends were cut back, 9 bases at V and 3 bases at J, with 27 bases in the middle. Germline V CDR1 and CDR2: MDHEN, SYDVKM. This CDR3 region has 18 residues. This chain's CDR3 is CASSDFKWGGPLYNEQFF. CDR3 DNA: TGTGCCAGTTCAGACTTCAAATGGGGGGGCCCCCTCTACAATGAGCAGTTCTTC. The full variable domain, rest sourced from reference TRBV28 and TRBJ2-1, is DVKVTQSSRYLVKRTGEKVFLECVQDMDHENMFWYRQDPGLGLRLIYFSYDVKMKEKGDIPEGYSVSREKKERFSLILESASTNQTSMYLCASSDFKWGGPLYNEQFFGPGTRLTVL.

CDR3: CAWGPDLPGMEEKLFF. The CDR3 DNA sequence: TGTGCCTGGGGTCCCGATCTACCAGGGATGGAGGAAAAACTGTTTTTT. This sequence joins TRBV30 and TRBJ1-4; TRBD1 is a possible D gene (5 bases). From germline, CDR1 is GTSNPN and CDR2 SVGIG (reference sequence). The V end lost 5 bases, the J end lost 8 bases, and 24 bases lay between the germline ends. The CDR3 consists of 16 residues.

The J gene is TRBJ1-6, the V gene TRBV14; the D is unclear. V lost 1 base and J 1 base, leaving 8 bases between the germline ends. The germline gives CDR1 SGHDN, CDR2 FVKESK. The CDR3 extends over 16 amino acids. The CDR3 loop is CASSQGYGSYNSPLHF. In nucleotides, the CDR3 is TGTGCCAGCAGCCAAGGTTACGGGTCCTATAATTCACCCCTCCACTTT.

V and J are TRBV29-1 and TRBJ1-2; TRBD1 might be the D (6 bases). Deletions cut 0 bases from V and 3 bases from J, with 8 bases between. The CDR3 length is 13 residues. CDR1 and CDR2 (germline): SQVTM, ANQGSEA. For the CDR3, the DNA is TGCAGCGTTGAAGAGTGGACAGACTATGGCTACACCTTC. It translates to CSVEEWTDYGYTF.

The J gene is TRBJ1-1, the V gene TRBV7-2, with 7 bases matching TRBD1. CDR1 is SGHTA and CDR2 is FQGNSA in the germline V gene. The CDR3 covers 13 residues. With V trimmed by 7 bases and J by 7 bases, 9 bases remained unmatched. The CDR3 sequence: CASTREGASEAFF. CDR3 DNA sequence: TGTGCCAGCACCCGGGAGGGGGCCAGTGAAGCTTTCTTT.

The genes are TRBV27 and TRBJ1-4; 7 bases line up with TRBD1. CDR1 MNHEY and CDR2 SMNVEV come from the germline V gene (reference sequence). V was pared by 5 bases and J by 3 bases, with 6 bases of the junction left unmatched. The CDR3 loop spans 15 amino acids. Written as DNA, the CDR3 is TGTGCCAGCAGTCGAGTACAGGGGCCTAATGAAAAACTGTTTTTT. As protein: CASSRVQGPNEKLFF.

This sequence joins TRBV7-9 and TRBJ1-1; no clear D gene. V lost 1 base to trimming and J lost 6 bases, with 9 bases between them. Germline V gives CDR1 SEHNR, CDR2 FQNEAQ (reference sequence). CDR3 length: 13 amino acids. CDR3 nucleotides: TGTGCCAGCAGCTTAGTATTAGGAGCTGAAGCTTTCTTT. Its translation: CASSLVLGAEAFF.

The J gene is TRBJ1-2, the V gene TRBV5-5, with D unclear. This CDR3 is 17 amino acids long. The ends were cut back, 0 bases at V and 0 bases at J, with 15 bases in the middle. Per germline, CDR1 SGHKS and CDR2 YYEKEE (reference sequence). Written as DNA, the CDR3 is TGTGCCAGCAGCTTGGGAGATAGAGTGGGAACTAACTATGGCTACACCTTC. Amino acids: CASSLGDRVGTNYGYTF.

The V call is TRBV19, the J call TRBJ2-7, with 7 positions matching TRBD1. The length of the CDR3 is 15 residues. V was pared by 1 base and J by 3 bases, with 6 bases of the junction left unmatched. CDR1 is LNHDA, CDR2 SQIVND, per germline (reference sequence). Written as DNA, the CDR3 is TGTGCCAGTAGTATAGGGGACAGCACCTTCTACGAGCAGTACTTC. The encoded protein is CASSIGDSTFYEQYF.

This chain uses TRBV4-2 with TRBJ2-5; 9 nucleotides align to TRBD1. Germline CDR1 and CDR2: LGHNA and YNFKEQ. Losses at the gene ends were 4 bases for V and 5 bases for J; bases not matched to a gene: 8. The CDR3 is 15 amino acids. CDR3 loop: CASSRDREIWETQYF. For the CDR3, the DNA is TGTGCCAGCAGCCGGGACAGGGAGATTTGGGAGACCCAGTACTTC.

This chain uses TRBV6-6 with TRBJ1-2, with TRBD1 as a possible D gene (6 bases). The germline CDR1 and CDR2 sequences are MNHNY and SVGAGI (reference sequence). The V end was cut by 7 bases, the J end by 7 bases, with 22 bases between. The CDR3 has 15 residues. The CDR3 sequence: CASTLSQGKNAGYTF. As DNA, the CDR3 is TGTGCCAGCACCCTCTCACAGGGCAAAAACGCTGGCTACACCTTC.

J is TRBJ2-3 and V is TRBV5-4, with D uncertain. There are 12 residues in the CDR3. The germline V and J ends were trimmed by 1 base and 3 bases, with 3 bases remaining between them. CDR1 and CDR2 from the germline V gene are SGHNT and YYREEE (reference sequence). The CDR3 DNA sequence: TGTGCCAGCAGCTTGTTGACAGATACGCAGTATTTT. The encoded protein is CASSLLTDTQYF.

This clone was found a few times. This CDR3 is CASHDSPMNTEAFF. The CDR3 DNA is TGTGCCAGCCACGATAGCCCCATGAACACTGAAGCTTTCTTT. This sequence joins TRBV6-6 and TRBJ1-1; D unclear. This CDR3 is built from 14 residues. The germline CDR1 and CDR2 sequences are MNHNY and SVGAGI (reference sequence). Trimming stripped 8 bases from V and 0 bases from J, with 13 bases between.

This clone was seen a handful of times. The CDR3 DNA is TGTGCCAGCAGGGATCCCGGGCCAGGGGGCCTGAACACCGGGGAGCTGTTTTTT. Protein sequence: CASRDPGPGGLNTGELFF. The chain uses TRBV5-5 and TRBJ2-2; 8 bases line up with TRBD1. CDR1 is SGHKS, CDR2 YYEKEE, per germline (reference sequence). This CDR3 is 18 amino acids long. Trimming took 5 bases from V and 1 from J; bases not matched to a gene: 13.